What follows describes a single T cell receptor (beta chain). Its antigen is undetermined. V was clipped by 0 bases and J by 2 bases; unmatched bases: 6. The CDR3 loop spans 17 amino acids. Looked up from germline, CDR1 is MNHEY and CDR2 is SMNVEV (reference sequence). The data belong to a study of CD8 T cell repertoires and HIV-1 epitope variants. The overall study: Separate wells received one of Twenty-five Gag or Nef variant peptides. Epitopes were three Gag families plus Nef HW9 and YT9. The baseline condition was 1M T cells left uncultured. Whole-study findings and limits: Some 10 antigen-specific TCR beta clonotypes were found; five or six seemed cross-reactive to variants.

Clones were read by immunoSEQ multiplex PCR, and TCRdb kept only the in-frame ones, dropping some. The profile covers approximately 90,000 clones, with over 70% appearing a single time and 25% to 30% taken by the ten largest. Sequenced input: uncultured baseline CD8+ T cells from peripheral blood mononuclear cells (PBMCs). This chain connects TRBV27 to TRBJ2-7; 11 bases match TRBD2. The receptor was isolated from a male donor with HIV. CDR3 coding DNA: TGTGCCAGCAGTTTATCTAGCGGGAGGGCCGGGGCCTACGAGCAGTACTTC. This translates into CASSLSSGRAGAYEQYF.